The rows below give T cell receptor beta chains drawn from one sample of a study of T cell repertoires in cytomegalovirus infection. Each CDR3 protein gets one entry after TCRdb re-called the reads with MiXCR. Here the sample spans 200,000 or so distinct CDR3 sequences, roughly a fifth being singletons. The sample taken for sequencing was PBMCs. These receptors were collected from a human donor in good health (CMV status not recorded). Some clones in this sample may be carry-over from other donors' samples. The CDR3 runs from the conserved cysteine through the conserved F or W. A D gene is named only where the DNA matches it firmly. The size field is filled for only some rows; it gives once, few, many or a size class.

clone size: few; V gene: TRBV7-3; D gene: -; J gene: TRBJ2-2; CDR3 DNA: TGTGCCAGCAGCTCCATGATCAGTAGAGGTGGGCCCGGGGAGCTGTTTTTT; CDR3 protein: CASSSMISRGGPGELFF
clone size: many; V gene: TRBV7-9; D gene: -; J gene: TRBJ2-7; CDR3 DNA: TGTGCCAGCAGCCCACAAGACTACGAGCAGTACTTC; CDR3 protein: CASSPQDYEQYF
clone size: -; V gene: TRBV7-3; D gene: TRBD2; J gene: TRBJ2-2; CDR3 DNA: TGTGCCAGCAGCTTAATGGGACTAGCTTCGGGTTCAAACACCGGGGAGCTGTTTTTT; CDR3 protein: CASSLMGLASGSNTGELFF
clone size: few; V gene: TRBV12-3/TRBV12-4; D gene: -; J gene: TRBJ2-3; CDR3 DNA: TGTGCCAGCAGTTTACGCAGGGTGGAAGATACGCAGTATTTT; CDR3 protein: CASSLRRVEDTQYF
clone size: once; V gene: TRBV19; D gene: -; J gene: TRBJ2-5; CDR3 DNA: TGTGCCAGTAGTACTAGCGTCCAAGAGACCCAGTACTTC; CDR3 protein: CASSTSVQETQYF
clone size: -; V gene: TRBV20-1; D gene: -; J gene: TRBJ2-3; CDR3 DNA: TGCAGTGCTAAAGGGGGACCGGGTCTCAACACAGATACGCAGTATTTT; CDR3 protein: CSAKGGPGLNTDTQYF
clone size: -; V gene: TRBV28; D gene: TRBD1; J gene: TRBJ1-1; CDR3 DNA: TGTGCCAGCAGTCCCGGGGACAGGGTGAGGAGTAGCACTGAAGCTTTCTTT; CDR3 protein: CASSPGDRVRSSTEAFF
clone size: -; V gene: TRBV15; D gene: -; J gene: TRBJ1-6; CDR3 DNA: TGTGCCACCAGCCCCGGTCGGAATTCACCCCTCCACTTT; CDR3 protein: CATSPGRNSPLHF
clone size: -; V gene: TRBV12-3/TRBV12-4; D gene: -; J gene: TRBJ2-1; CDR3 DNA: TGTGCCAGCAGTTTTCTCCAGGGAGGCTACAATGAGCAGTTCTTC; CDR3 protein: CASSFLQGGYNEQFF
clone size: -; V gene: TRBV20-1; D gene: -; J gene: TRBJ1-3; CDR3 DNA: TGCAGTGCTAGGAAGGGAGGAGCAGGAAACACCATATATTTT; CDR3 protein: CSARKGGAGNTIYF
clone size: -; V gene: TRBV20-1; D gene: -; J gene: TRBJ2-2; CDR3 DNA: TGCAGTGCTAGAGATTATACTATCAACACCGGGGAGCTGTTTTTT; CDR3 protein: CSARDYTINTGELFF
clone size: many; V gene: TRBV7-6; D gene: -; J gene: TRBJ1-1; CDR3 DNA: TGTGCCAGCAGCCCGGGAGGGTGGGACACTGAAGCTTTCTTT; CDR3 protein: CASSPGGWDTEAFF
clone size: many; V gene: TRBV7-2; D gene: -; J gene: TRBJ1-2; CDR3 DNA: TGTGCCAGCAGCTTAAGCGGAGAAGCTAACTATGGCTACACCTTC; CDR3 protein: CASSLSGEANYGYTF
clone size: -; V gene: TRBV7-3; D gene: -; J gene: TRBJ1-1; CDR3 DNA: TGTGCCAGCAGCTTAGGCTGGGACACTGAAGCTTTCTTT; CDR3 protein: CASSLGWDTEAFF
clone size: few; V gene: TRBV11-2; D gene: TRBD1; J gene: TRBJ2-1; CDR3 DNA: TGTGCCAGCAGCCCTATACTCCCGGGACAGGGGCGGGTTGAGCAGTTCTTC; CDR3 protein: CASSPILPGQGRVEQFF
clone size: -; V gene: TRBV5-5; D gene: -; J gene: TRBJ2-7; CDR3 DNA: TGTGCCAGCAGCTTGGCATACTTTGACCACGAGCAGTACTTC; CDR3 protein: CASSLAYFDHEQYF
clone size: -; V gene: TRBV6-2/TRBV6-3; D gene: TRBD1; J gene: TRBJ1-4; CDR3 DNA: TGTGCCAGCAGTTACTCCTACAGGGGCCCTAATGAAAAACTGTTTTTT; CDR3 protein: CASSYSYRGPNEKLFF
clone size: few; V gene: TRBV7-9; D gene: TRBD1; J gene: TRBJ2-3; CDR3 DNA: TGTGCCAGCAGCTTAAGGGACAGGCCCGTGGGGAGCACAGATACGCAGTATTTT; CDR3 protein: CASSLRDRPVGSTDTQYF
clone size: few; V gene: TRBV6-1; D gene: -; J gene: TRBJ1-1; CDR3 DNA: TGTGCCAGCAGTCCGACCCTTTACACTGAAGCTTTCTTT; CDR3 protein: CASSPTLYTEAFF
clone size: -; V gene: TRBV10-3; D gene: -; J gene: TRBJ1-1; CDR3 DNA: TGTGCCATGGCAGGGAAATTGAACACTGAAGCTTTCTTT; CDR3 protein: CAMAGKLNTEAFF
clone size: many; V gene: TRBV11-2; D gene: -; J gene: TRBJ2-2; CDR3 DNA: TGTGCCAGCAGCCCCGCGACAGGGAACACCGGGGAGCTGTTTTTT; CDR3 protein: CASSPATGNTGELFF
clone size: -; V gene: TRBV19; D gene: TRBD2; J gene: TRBJ2-2; CDR3 DNA: TGTGCCAGTAGTATTCTCTTTGGGACTAGCGACACCGGGGAGCTGTTTTTT; CDR3 protein: CASSILFGTSDTGELFF
clone size: many; V gene: TRBV6-6; D gene: -; J gene: TRBJ2-7; CDR3 DNA: TGTGCCAGCACTCTTTCCCAGACGGGGGAGGCCGAGCAGTACTTC; CDR3 protein: CASTLSQTGEAEQYF
clone size: -; V gene: TRBV29-1; D gene: -; J gene: TRBJ1-1; CDR3 DNA: TGCAGCGTTAACGAAGGGGGTAACACTGAAGCTTTCTTT; CDR3 protein: CSVNEGGNTEAFF
clone size: many; V gene: TRBV7-9; D gene: -; J gene: TRBJ1-1; CDR3 DNA: TGTGCCAGCAGCTTCTTAGACACTGAAGCTTTCTTT; CDR3 protein: CASSFLDTEAFF
clone size: -; V gene: TRBV28; D gene: -; J gene: TRBJ2-7; CDR3 DNA: TGTGCCAGCACTCAGGGCCCCCTCTCCTACGAGCAGTACTTC; CDR3 protein: CASTQGPLSYEQYF
clone size: -; V gene: TRBV7-2; D gene: -; J gene: TRBJ2-5; CDR3 DNA: TGTGCCAGCAGTTTCGGGGGGCTGTTTTCGCAGTACTTC; CDR3 protein: CASSFGGLFSQYF
clone size: -; V gene: TRBV5-3; D gene: -; J gene: TRBJ1-6; CDR3 DNA: TGTGCCAGCAGCCCCGACCAGGGTCTCAATTCACCCCTCCACTTT; CDR3 protein: CASSPDQGLNSPLHF
clone size: -; V gene: TRBV6-5; D gene: -; J gene: TRBJ2-2; CDR3 DNA: TGTGCCAGCGGGCCGGACAGTCAGCGGGGGGAGCTGTTTTTT; CDR3 protein: CASGPDSQRGELFF
clone size: -; V gene: TRBV7-2; D gene: -; J gene: TRBJ1-3; CDR3 DNA: TGTGCCAGCAGCGACGGGGGATCTGGAAACACCATATATTTT; CDR3 protein: CASSDGGSGNTIYF
clone size: many; V gene: TRBV28; D gene: TRBD2; J gene: TRBJ2-7; CDR3 DNA: TGTGCCAGCAGTTCCCTGGGACTAGCGGGACTTTACGAGCAGTACTTC; CDR3 protein: CASSSLGLAGLYEQYF
clone size: once; V gene: TRBV11-1; D gene: TRBD2; J gene: TRBJ2-1; CDR3 DNA: TGTGCCAGCAGCTTTGGTGGGACTAGCTCCTACAATGAGCAGTTCTTC; CDR3 protein: CASSFGGTSSYNEQFF
clone size: many; V gene: TRBV7-2; D gene: TRBD1; J gene: TRBJ2-2; CDR3 DNA: TGTGCCAGCAGCTTTAAGGGGGCGGGCACCGGGGAGCTGTTTTTT; CDR3 protein: CASSFKGAGTGELFF
clone size: -; V gene: TRBV6-8; D gene: -; J gene: TRBJ1-4; CDR3 DNA: TGTGCCAGCAGTTACTCCCTCGGGACCCCCCGAGAAAAACTGTTTTTT; CDR3 protein: CASSYSLGTPREKLFF
clone size: -; V gene: TRBV4-1; D gene: TRBD1; J gene: TRBJ1-6; CDR3 DNA: TGCGCCAGCAGCCAAGGGGACAGATCCAATTCACCCCTCCACTTT; CDR3 protein: CASSQGDRSNSPLHF
clone size: -; V gene: TRBV6-5; D gene: -; J gene: TRBJ1-2; CDR3 DNA: TGTGCCAGCAGTTACTCGATTACCACGGGCTATGGCTACACCTTC; CDR3 protein: CASSYSITTGYGYTF
clone size: few; V gene: TRBV2; D gene: TRBD2; J gene: TRBJ2-3; CDR3 DNA: TGTGCCAGCAGTACTAGCGGCTCTAGCACAGATACGCAGTATTTT; CDR3 protein: CASSTSGSSTDTQYF
clone size: many; V gene: TRBV28; D gene: TRBD1; J gene: TRBJ1-4; CDR3 DNA: TGTGCCAGCAGTCCGCCGGGACAGGGATATGAAAAACTGTTTTTT; CDR3 protein: CASSPPGQGYEKLFF
clone size: many; V gene: TRBV28; D gene: TRBD2; J gene: TRBJ2-3; CDR3 DNA: TGTGCCAGCAGTCTCGGACTAGCCCGAGGCACAGATACGCAGTATTTT; CDR3 protein: CASSLGLARGTDTQYF
clone size: few; V gene: TRBV5-1; D gene: TRBD1; J gene: TRBJ2-2; CDR3 DNA: TGCGCCAGCAGCCGAACCGGGACAGGGTCGGGGGAGCTGTTTTTT; CDR3 protein: CASSRTGTGSGELFF